Presented here are 15 T cell receptor beta chains from one specimen sequenced in a study of blood T cells in healthy people across ages. A second 7 to 11 cycle PCR used barcoded and J-beta primers. Each CDR3 protein gets one entry after TCRdb re-called the 5' RACE reads with MiXCR. The sample has fewer than 800,000 distinct CDR3 sequences; roughly 20% are singletons. Specimen: blood. These receptors came from a man aged 65 to 79 in good health.

A few counts support this clonotype. V usage is TRBV18 and J usage is TRBJ2-5; 8 bases align to TRBD2. The better agreement between TRBJ2-7 and the DNA end casts doubt on the J call. Looked up from germline, CDR1 is KGHSH and CDR2 is LQKENI. The CDR3 consists of 14 residues. The CDR3 DNA reads as TGTGCCAGCTCAACAACCGGGACTAGCTACGAGCAGTACTTC. Its translation: CASSTTGTSYEQYF.

The CDR3 bases are TGTGCCAGCAGCTTCGGGACAGGGGCCTACGGAGGGCAGTTCTTC. Its protein product is CASSFGTGAYGGQFF. V usage is TRBV5-5 and J usage is TRBJ2-5, with TRBD1 matching over 10 bases. The DNA end favors TRBJ2-1, so the J call may be wrong. The germline gives CDR1 SGHKS, CDR2 YYEKEE (reference sequence). The CDR3 contains 15 residues.

Regarding this clonotype: One junction end disagrees with the germline gene, perhaps due to a read error. In nucleotides, the CDR3 is TGTGTCAGCAGAGGCGGGAGTGTGGTGAATGAGCAGTTCTTC. It codes for CVSRGGSVVNEQFF. The gene calls are TRBV5-5 and TRBJ2-5; 7 bases are a match to TRBD2. With the DNA end fitting TRBJ2-1 better, the J assignment may be wrong. The germline V gene has CDR1 SGHKS and CDR2 YYEKEE (reference sequence). This CDR3 comprises 14 residues.

In its sample, this clonotype was seen a few times. The gene calls are TRBV6-5 and TRBJ2-7; perhaps TRBD2 as D (5 bases). CDR1 MNHEY and CDR2 SVGAGI come from the germline V gene. Trimming pared 5 bases from V and 4 bases from J, leaving 15 bases between. This CDR3 has 14 amino acids. CDR3 in amino acids: CASSTAGPPYEQYF. CDR3 sequence (DNA): TGTGCCAGCAGTACCGCGGGTCCACCGTACGAGCAGTACTTC.

The gene calls are TRBV20-1 and TRBJ1-1, with D perhaps matching TRBD1 (5 bases). The germline gives CDR1 DFQATT, CDR2 SNEGSKA (reference sequence). This CDR3 contains 13 residues. V dropped 6 bases and J dropped 5 bases, with 16 bases sitting between them. CDR3 loop: CSAPGVVETEAFF. The CDR3 DNA is TGCAGTGCCCCGGGGGTGGTGGAAACTGAAGCTTTCTTT.

This clonotype was seen a few times. The rearrangement links TRBV6-6 to TRBJ2-4; 10 positions match TRBD1. Germline trimming cut 5 bases from V and 4 bases from J; bases unmatched to any gene: 8. Germline V CDR1 and CDR2: MNHNY, SVGAGI (reference sequence). The CDR3 loop spans 16 amino acids. CDR3: CASSPDGQGGKNIQYF. CDR3 DNA: TGTGCCAGCAGTCCCGACGGACAGGGGGGGAAAAACATTCAGTACTTC.

This rearrangement joins TRBV7-9 to TRBJ2-5; 9 nucleotides agree with TRBD2. The better agreement between TRBJ2-7 and the DNA end casts doubt on the J call. The CDR3 spans 16 residues. Germline V gene sequence: CDR1 SEHNR, CDR2 FQNEAQ (reference sequence). CDR3 coding DNA: TGTGCCAGCAGCTACCCGATTAGCGGGAGTTTTTCCGAGCAGTACTTC. It is translated as CASSYPISGSFSEQYF.

This clonotype was seen a handful of times. The V and J genes are TRBV10-3 and TRBJ2-5, with no clear D. Trimming pared 5 bases from V and 3 bases from J, leaving 10 bases between. The CDR3 is 13 amino acids. CDR1 ENHRY and CDR2 SYGVKD come from the germline V gene. The CDR3 DNA follows: TGTGCCATCAGTCTGGAACCGGAAGAGACCCAGTACTTC. It specifies CAISLEPEETQYF.

The chain links TRBV5-1 to TRBJ2-2; 13 positions agree with TRBD2. CDR1 is SGHRS, CDR2 YFSETQ, per germline. The CDR3 loop spans 18 amino acids. After removal of 2 bases from V and 4 bases from J, the junction contained 8 bases not matched to a gene. The CDR3 here is CASSFTSGRAPVTGELFF. In DNA, the CDR3 is TGCGCCAGCAGCTTTACTAGCGGGAGGGCTCCGGTCACCGGGGAGCTGTTTTTT. The full variable domain, with the rest looked up from reference TRBV5-1 and TRBJ2-2, is KAGVTQTPRYLIKTRGQQVTLSCSPISGHRSVSWYQQTPGQGLQFLFEYFSETQRNKGNFPGRFSGRQFSNSRSEMNVSTLELGDSALYLCASSFTSGRAPVTGELFFGEGSRLTVL.

This clonotype was detected a few times. The chain has TRBV20-1 and TRBJ2-3, with D possibly TRBD2 on 6 matching bases. CDR3 length: 13 residues. Germline CDR1 and CDR2: DFQATT and SNEGSKA (reference sequence). The V gene lost 3 bases and the J gene lost 6 bases, with 13 bases spanning the gap. CDR3 protein: CSARTAGWDTQYF. The CDR3 DNA reads TGCAGTGCTAGGACGGCGGGATGGGATACGCAGTATTTT.

This clonotype was seen once. V gene TRBV28 combines with J gene TRBJ2-5, with no clear D. The germline V and J ends were trimmed by 3 bases and 11 bases, with 25 bases remaining between them. CDR1 and CDR2 (germline): MDHEN, SYDVKM. The CDR3 is made up of 16 amino acids. CDR3 bases: TGTGCCAGCAGTTTCTCCCTCCGCGTAGGCTCCTACGGGCAGTACTTC. Amino acid sequence: CASSFSLRVGSYGQYF.

The V gene is TRBV27, the J gene TRBJ1-3; D might be TRBD1 (6 bases). The CDR3 is 14 amino acids. Trimming left V 5 bases short and J 1 base short, with 9 bases between. Looked up from germline, CDR1 is MNHEY and CDR2 is SMNVEV (reference sequence). CDR3 region: CASSTGFSGNTIYF. The CDR3 DNA reads as TGTGCCAGCAGTACAGGGTTTTCTGGAAACACCATATATTTT.

This clonotype came up a few times. The chain is built from TRBV20-1 and TRBJ2-3; D is unclear. V shed 5 bases and J shed 3 bases, with 9 bases lying between them. This CDR3 has 12 residues. Germline CDR1 is DFQATT and CDR2 is SNEGSKA (reference sequence). CDR3 sequence (DNA): TGCAGTGCTTATCCAGAGACAGATACGCAGTATTTT. Amino acid sequence: CSAYPETDTQYF.

The chain combines TRBV2 with TRBJ1-5; unclear D gene. The V end was cut by 2 bases, the J end by 3 bases, with 8 bases between. The CDR3 has 14 residues. The germline V gene encodes CDR1 SNHLY and CDR2 FYNNEI. The CDR3 is CASSELGNNQPQHF. The CDR3 DNA reads TGTGCCAGCAGTGAATTAGGTAACAATCAGCCCCAGCATTTT.

The chain has TRBV29-1 and TRBJ2-1; no clear D. Germline CDR1 is SQVTM and CDR2 is ANQGSEA. CDR3 length: 16 residues. Trimming stripped 1 base from V and 7 bases from J, with 20 bases between. The CDR3 reads CSVEGGERSNLNEQFF. As DNA, the CDR3 is TGCAGCGTTGAAGGAGGCGAGCGCTCCAATTTGAATGAGCAGTTCTTC.